This TCR beta chain appears in the sequencing data of a study of T cells in Graves' hyperthyroidism and ophthalmopathy. This CDR3 spans 14 amino acids. Trimming pared 5 bases from V and 3 bases from J, leaving 13 bases between. Uncontrolled infection, other autoimmune disease, pregnancy and lactation each barred patients from inclusion. The source material, RNA transcripts, was used to amplify TCR beta CDR3 regions. The TCR CDR3 first-round RT-PCR relied on the HTBI primer set. TCRdb processed the multiplex PCR reads anew with MiXCR; each CDR3 protein has one entry. The sample records about 560,000 distinct CDR3 sequences, over 15% being singletons. This clonotype was found a few times.

The clonotype comes from a woman in her late teens or twenties with Graves' hyperthyroidism. The V call is TRBV12-3 or TRBV12-4, the J call TRBJ1-1, with D unclear. The sample comprised blood. The CDR3 nucleotides read TGTGCCAGCAGTCCGGAAGTGTTTTACACTGAAGCTTTCTTT. As protein: CASSPEVFYTEAFF.